One T cell receptor (beta chain) is described in this entry. Its antigen is as yet unknown. The record originates from a study of cytomegalovirus exposure and HLA in healthy donors. Turning to the study itself: According to later analysis, the same platform produced the 120 validation and several hundred first-cohort repertoires. Study-wide results and caveats: The authors listed around 150 TCR beta chains as cytomegalovirus-associated. Most observed TCR sequences were rare, whereas some public TCRs were detected in many donors. According to a subsequent analysis, TCR clusters identified in the first cohort showed a tendency to co-occur across the roughly 110 validation repertoires.

The CDR3 totals 15 residues. J lost 5 bases, V lost 4 bases, and 8 bases had no gene match. Looked up from germline, CDR1 is MGHRA and CDR2 is YSYEKL. TCRdb keeps only in-frame clones here, not all; method: immunoSEQ multiplex PCR. The repertoire has 65,000 or so clones, 85% to 95% of them found once; the top ten carry approximately 4.5%. J is TRBJ2-7 and V is TRBV4-1, with 10 bases identical to TRBD1. The TCR sequence derives from a man between 18 and 29 years old in good health and CMV-seropositive. The source material was PBMCs. In nucleotides, the CDR3 is TGCGCCAGCAGCCTCCTGACGGGACAGGGGAACGAGCAGTACTTC. This encodes CASSLLTGQGNEQYF.